The rows below give T cell receptor beta chains drawn from one sample of a study of shared clonotypes between healthy human individuals. TCRdb's copy holds only in-frame clones and misses some; the assay was immunoSEQ multiplex PCR. The table includes approximately 92,000 clones, 60% to 70% detected once. Sequencing was done on a sample of memory CD8+ T cells sorted from blood. The receptor source for this set is a man younger than 40 in good health. Both conserved end residues are trimmed from each CDR3. The size field is filled for only some rows; it gives once, few, many or a size class.

v_gene,abundance,CDR3aa
TRBV19,many,ASSPWGGFYEQY
TRBV7-2,many,ASSFWGGSLDEQF
TRBV6-1,NA,ASRDSQNQPQH
TRBV6-1,NA,ASSVAGDTQY
TRBV19,few,ASSAHRENTEAF
TRBV15,few,ATSRDYGNLRNQPQH
TRBV11-2,few,ARDRVAQETQY
TRBV2,many,ASSDRGPGYNTEAF
TRBV20-1,NA,SAAQETQY
TRBV19,NA,ASSIDPATERNQPQH
TRBV15,NA,ATSRFSGRWTYNEQF
TRBV19,once,ASSISSGRGTGELF
TRBV9,NA,ASSVGAGARYEQY
TRBV2,once,ASRPGLIYNEQF
TRBV11-2,NA,ASSLGSYTEAF
TRBV25-1,NA,ATHRGSGRSYNEQF
TRBV7-7,NA,ASGPNEFSYEQY
TRBV7-9,NA,ASSHPSGTRAYEQY
TRBV5-3,NA,ASKTSGLTDTQY
TRBV19,NA,ASNWGSGLTGELF
TRBV29-1,NA,SVRETGTGELF
TRBV7-2,NA,ASSSNRAAYEQY
TRBV5-5,NA,ASSLLTGGEGTGELF
TRBV5-5,NA,ASSLEGLAVQEQY
TRBV7-6,NA,ASSLTTRESTYEQY
TRBV5-1,NA,ASSATLADYTDTQY
TRBV10-3,NA,AISTGTSGYEQY
TRBV9,once,ASSVGAGGMNTEAF